This passage covers 28 T cell receptor beta chains from one sample sequenced in a study of T cell changes during pregnancy in multiple sclerosis. Assay used: immunoSEQ multiplex PCR; TCRdb lists only in-frame clones, some missing. The data hold about 46,000 clones, with 75% to 95% observed a single time. The sample in question was CD8+ T cells from peripheral blood mononuclear cells, obtained after pregnancy. The receptors stem from a female donor with multiple sclerosis, enrolled in a pregnancy study.

The chain uses TRBV4-2 and TRBJ1-1; 9 bases are shared with TRBD1. After removal of 5 bases from V and 3 bases from J, the junction contained 10 bases not matched to a gene. The CDR3 sequence is 16 residues long. Germline V gene sequence: CDR1 LGHNA, CDR2 YNFKEQ. The CDR3 is CASSSGTGRRDTEAFF. CDR3 nucleotide sequence: TGTGCCAGCAGCTCCGGGACAGGGAGGAGGGACACTGAAGCTTTCTTT.

The chain recombines TRBV7-2 with TRBJ2-7, with 9 bases matching TRBD1. Germline V gives CDR1 SGHTA, CDR2 FQGNSA. The V segment lost 7 bases and the J segment 2 bases; nucleotides outside the gene matches: 12. The length of the CDR3 is 16 residues. CDR3 residues: CASNPRGTGTTYEQYF. The CDR3 DNA sequence: TGTGCCAGCAATCCTAGAGGGACAGGGACCACCTACGAGCAGTACTTC.

The gene calls are TRBV10-3 and TRBJ2-3; weak D call: TRBD1 (6 bases). This CDR3 contains 14 residues. Germline V gene lookup returns CDR1 ENHRY and CDR2 SYGVKD. V was shortened by 6 bases and J by 0 bases, with 10 bases between the two germline ends. Here the CDR3 reads CAIRQGVSTDTQYF. The CDR3 DNA reads TGTGCCATCAGACAGGGCGTAAGCACAGATACGCAGTATTTT.

The genes are TRBV18 and TRBJ2-5; D might be TRBD2 (5 bases). Trimming left V 0 bases short and J 5 bases short, with 13 bases between. CDR1 and CDR2 from the germline V gene are KGHSH and LQKENI. The CDR3 totals 15 residues. This CDR3 is CASSPPALAMETQYF. CDR3 coding DNA: TGTGCCAGCTCACCACCGGCATTAGCGATGGAGACCCAGTACTTC.

The rearrangement joins TRBV10-3 to TRBJ1-2; unclear D gene. CDR1 and CDR2 (germline): ENHRY, SYGVKD. Trimming left V 0 bases short and J 0 bases short, with 5 bases between. The CDR3 loop spans 14 amino acids. The CDR3 loop is CAISESTPNYGYTF. CDR3 nucleotides: TGTGCCATCAGTGAGTCCACACCTAACTATGGCTACACCTTC.

The CDR3 loop reads CASRPSGGGNTIYF. CDR3 DNA sequence: TGTGCCAGCCGACCGAGTGGAGGTGGAAACACCATATATTTT. The J gene is TRBJ1-3, the V gene TRBV27; D unresolved. The ends were cut back, 8 bases at V and 3 bases at J, with 14 bases in the middle. CDR1 and CDR2 (germline): MNHEY, SMNVEV (reference sequence). The CDR3 covers 14 residues.

This rearrangement joins TRBV7-9 to TRBJ2-1; unclear D gene. The CDR3 loop spans 16 amino acids. Germline V gene lookup returns CDR1 SEHNR and CDR2 FQNEAQ (reference sequence). V lost 4 bases, J lost 4 bases, and 17 bases lay in between. The CDR3: CASSSLSPEEYNEQFF. DNA for the CDR3: TGTGCCAGCAGCTCCCTTAGCCCCGAGGAGTACAATGAGCAGTTCTTC.

The rearrangement joins TRBV5-4 to TRBJ2-7; D gene uncertain. The CDR3 loop spans 17 amino acids. Germline V gives CDR1 SGHNT, CDR2 YYREEE (reference sequence). Trimming pared 0 bases from V and 2 bases from J, leaving 18 bases between. CDR3 DNA sequence: TGTGCCAGCAGCTTGGAACAGCCGTCCTTACCTACCTACGAGCAGTACTTC. Residues: CASSLEQPSLPTYEQYF.

The V gene is TRBV4-3, the J gene TRBJ2-5; TRBD2 matches 8 bases. The CDR3 extends over 16 amino acids. With V trimmed by 0 bases and J by 5 bases, 8 bases remained unmatched. Germline CDR1 is LGHNA and CDR2 is YSLEER. CDR3: CASSQDPSGGSETQYF. In DNA, the CDR3 is TGCGCCAGCAGCCAAGATCCGAGCGGGGGCTCCGAGACCCAGTACTTC.

This chain joins TRBV5-1 and TRBJ2-7; 7 nucleotides match TRBD1. The CDR3 totals 14 residues. In germline, CDR1 is SGHRS, CDR2 YFSETQ. V trimming: 0 bases; J trimming: 4 bases; junction bases outside the gene matches: 4. CDR3 protein: CASSLVQGWYEQYF. In DNA, the CDR3 is TGCGCCAGCAGCTTGGTACAGGGGTGGTACGAGCAGTACTTC.

The chain carries TRBV6-1 and TRBJ2-1; 9 bases are shared with TRBD1. CDR1 MNHNS and CDR2 SASEGT come from the germline V gene. CDR3 length: 12 residues. Trimming cost V 8 bases and J 6 bases; bases outside gene matches: 2. CDR3 residues: CASLTGGNEQFF. CDR3 coding DNA: TGTGCCAGCCTGACAGGGGGCAATGAGCAGTTCTTC.

The chain is built from TRBV5-1 and TRBJ1-2; 9 bases align to TRBD1. There are 15 residues in the CDR3. Germline loops: CDR1 SGHRS, CDR2 YFSETQ. V lost 0 bases, J lost 3 bases, and 3 bases stayed unmatched. CDR3 nucleotide sequence: TGCGCCAGCAGCTTGGTGACAGGGGGGCACTATGGCTACACCTTC. Its protein is CASSLVTGGHYGYTF.

V is TRBV7-9 and J is TRBJ1-2, with D uncertain. Germline V CDR1 and CDR2: SEHNR, FQNEAQ (reference sequence). Between the trimmed V and J ends, which lost 4 bases and 7 bases, there was a span of 13 bases. The CDR3 runs 13 residues. The CDR3 reads CASSSRQNFGYTF. In DNA, the CDR3 is TGTGCCAGCAGCTCGAGGCAGAATTTTGGCTACACCTTC. Full variable domain (missing parts from reference TRBV7-9 and TRBJ1-2): DTGVSQNPRHKITKRGQNVTFRCDPISEHNRLYWYRQTLGQGPEFLTYFQNEAQLEKSRLLSDRFSAERPKGSFSTLEIQRTEQGDSAMYLCASSSRQNFGYTFGSGTRLTVV.

The CDR3 nucleotides are TGTGCCAGCAGCTTGACACAGGGTGGGACTGAAGCTTTCTTT. This translates into CASSLTQGGTEAFF. V is TRBV5-4 and J is TRBJ1-1; D possibly corresponds to TRBD1 (6 bases). Germline-derived CDR1 and CDR2 are SGHNT and YYREEE (reference sequence). The CDR3 is 14 residues long. With 1 base removed from V and 5 bases from J, the gap between germline ends came to 12 bases.

This clone has only a few counts. The chain has TRBV27 and TRBJ2-7, with 10 bases that match TRBD1. V shed 5 bases, J shed 5 bases, and the junction held 3 bases outside the gene matches. Germline V gene data show CDR1 as MNHEY and CDR2 as SMNVEV (reference sequence). The CDR3 is 13 amino acids. The CDR3 region is CASSLGQGDEQYF. CDR3 coding DNA: TGTGCCAGCAGTCTCGGACAGGGGGACGAGCAGTACTTC.

The rearrangement joins TRBV13 to TRBJ2-7; perhaps TRBD1 as D (6 bases). V gave up 1 base and J gave up 0 bases, with 13 bases separating them. The CDR3 contains 16 residues. Germline CDR1 PRHDT, CDR2 FYEKMQ (reference sequence). CDR3 protein: CASSLAGALSSYEQYF. The DNA for the CDR3 is TGTGCCAGCAGCTTAGCAGGGGCCCTAAGCTCCTACGAGCAGTACTTC. Together with reference TRBV13 and TRBJ2-7, the CDR3 gives the full variable domain: AAGVIQSPRHLIKEKRETATLKCYPIPRHDTVYWYQQGPGQDPQFLISFYEKMQSDKGSIPDRFSAQQFSDYHSELNMSSLELGDSALYFCASSLAGALSSYEQYFGPGTRLTVT.

The rearrangement links TRBV9 to TRBJ2-3; perhaps TRBD1 as D (6 bases). The CDR3 has 17 residues. Trimming removed 0 bases from V and 2 bases from J, with 16 bases in between. Germline V gene data show CDR1 as SGDLS and CDR2 as YYNGEE. The CDR3 sequence is CASSVEPLGGDTDTQYF. The CDR3 DNA sequence: TGTGCCAGCAGCGTAGAACCACTAGGGGGAGACACAGATACGCAGTATTTT.

This clone was observed a handful of times. This chain connects TRBV7-9 to TRBJ1-2; 8 nucleotides match TRBD1. Germline trimming cut 8 bases from V and 8 bases from J; bases unmatched to any gene: 7. In germline, CDR1 is SEHNR, CDR2 FQNEAQ (reference sequence). The CDR3 covers 12 residues. For the CDR3, the DNA is TGTGCCAGCTCTTACAGGGGGGACGGCTACACCTTC. Its protein is CASSYRGDGYTF.

This chain links TRBV9 with TRBJ2-1; 8 bases match TRBD2. The CDR3 is 14 amino acids. CDR1 and CDR2 from the germline V gene are SGDLS and YYNGEE. The J segment lost 8 bases and the V segment lost 4 bases, leaving 8 bases of the junction unmatched. The CDR3 DNA is TGTGCCAGCAGCTCACCGGGAGGGTTCGATGAGCAGTTCTTC. This translates into CASSSPGGFDEQFF.

This clone was seen only once. This chain links TRBV6-5 with TRBJ1-1, with D possibly being TRBD1 (6 bases). Germline assignment: CDR1 MNHEY and CDR2 SVGAGI. V lost 6 bases and J lost 1, with 12 bases in between. This CDR3 comprises 14 residues. The CDR3 DNA sequence: TGTGCCAGCAGCTGGGCGACAGGGAACACTGAAGCTTTCTTT. Translation: CASSWATGNTEAFF.

The chain links TRBV15 to TRBJ2-7; D is undetermined. Germline V gene data show CDR1 as LNHNV and CDR2 as YYDKDF (reference sequence). Trimming removed 1 base from V and 4 bases from J, with 5 bases in between. The CDR3 has 12 amino acids. The CDR3, as DNA: TGTGCCACCAGCAGAGTCCATTACGAGCAGTACTTC. It encodes CATSRVHYEQYF. The full variable domain, with the rest looked up from reference TRBV15 and TRBJ2-7, is DAMVIQNPRYQVTQFGKPVTLSCSQTLNHNVMYWYQQKSSQAPKLLFHYYDKDFNNEADTPDNFQSRRPNTSFCFLDIRSPGLGDTAMYLCATSRVHYEQYFGPGTRLTVT.

The CDR3 nucleotides are TGTGCCAGCAGCTTAGTGGGGAGCGACGAAAAACTGTTTTTT. Translated: CASSLVGSDEKLFF. V and J are TRBV7-6 and TRBJ1-4; D is unclear. V shed 1 base and J shed 8 bases, with 11 bases lying between them. Germline V gene lookup returns CDR1 SGHVS and CDR2 FNYEAQ. The CDR3 runs to 14 residues.

The chain carries TRBV7-9 and TRBJ2-5; D unresolved. Germline V gene sequence: CDR1 SEHNR, CDR2 FQNEAQ (reference sequence). The CDR3 covers 16 residues. V lost 4 bases and J lost 4, with 19 bases in between. The CDR3 protein is CASSSPSLVGPETQYF. The CDR3 DNA is TGTGCCAGCAGCTCCCCCAGCCTGGTTGGGCCAGAGACCCAGTACTTC.

This clone is a singleton in its sample. CDR3 nucleotides: TGTGCCAGCAGTTTATCGGGGGCGAGAGGCTACGAGCAGTACTTC. As protein: CASSLSGARGYEQYF. The chain links TRBV27 to TRBJ2-5; the D gene is possibly TRBD1 (6 bases). The J call is uncertain, as TRBJ2-7 better fits the DNA end. Looked up from germline, CDR1 is MNHEY and CDR2 is SMNVEV (reference sequence). CDR3 size: 15 residues.

This clone turned up a few times. V gene TRBV5-4 combines with J gene TRBJ2-7; D is undetermined. The CDR3 is 12 residues long. Trimming left V 4 bases short and J 7 bases short, with 12 bases between. Germline assignment: CDR1 SGHNT and CDR2 YYREEE (reference sequence). The CDR3 bases are TGTGCCAGCAGCCCGGAAGGCGGAGAGCAGTACTTC. Amino acid sequence: CASSPEGGEQYF.

This clone was counted once. This chain links TRBV6-1 with TRBJ2-1; 10 positions agree with TRBD1. The CDR3 covers 17 residues. Germline CDR1 reads MNHNS; CDR2 reads SASEGT. The J segment lost 2 bases and the V segment lost 4 bases, leaving 8 bases of the junction unmatched. The CDR3 region is CASSVEPGQGPYNEQFF. CDR3 sequence (DNA): TGTGCCAGCAGTGTCGAACCGGGACAGGGGCCCTACAATGAGCAGTTCTTC.

This chain uses TRBV19 with TRBJ2-7; possibly TRBD2 for D (6 bases). CDR1 and CDR2 (germline): LNHDA, SQIVND (reference sequence). This CDR3 contains 13 residues. Trimming cost V 0 bases and J 6 bases, with 9 bases left between them. CDR3 residues: CASSIDGGVEQYF. The DNA of the CDR3 is TGTGCCAGTAGTATAGATGGAGGGGTCGAGCAGTACTTC.

The gene calls are TRBV27 and TRBJ2-7; the match to TRBD2 covers 8 bases. Losses at the gene ends were 5 bases for V and 5 bases for J; bases not matched to a gene: 17. CDR1 is MNHEY and CDR2 is SMNVEV in the germline V gene (reference sequence). CDR3 length equals 17 residues. The CDR3 reads CASSAYDRGGPDNEQYF. CDR3 coding DNA: TGTGCCAGCAGTGCCTACGATCGGGGGGGCCCTGATAACGAGCAGTACTTC.